The T cell receptor (beta chain) under discussion was sequenced for a study of technical replicates of blood from a few donors. The assay was immunoSEQ multiplex PCR, and TCRdb's table has in-frame clones only and misses some. The data hold more than 90,000 clones, with under 97% observed a single time. This clone was seen a single time. V was clipped by 4 bases and J by 8 bases, with 5 bases between them. CDR3 length equals 11 residues. Germline lookup yields CDR1 SGHAT and CDR2 FQNNGV. Sequenced sample: T cells isolated from PBMCs. V and J are TRBV11-2 and TRBJ1-4; D is uncertain. The TCR comes from a human donor in good health. CDR3 loop: CASSSGEKLFF. DNA of the CDR3: TGTGCCAGCAGCTCAGGCGAAAAACTGTTTTTT.